Here is one TCR beta chain with its context. Every PCR was spiked with synthetic TCR analog templates. The repertoire was sequenced with immunoSEQ multiplex PCR; TCRdb's copy has only in-frame clones and lacks some. The sample contains about 72,000 clones, 85% to 90% of which appear only once. From germline, CDR1 is MDHEN and CDR2 SYDVKM. The CDR3 totals 16 residues. V shed 3 bases, J shed 4 bases, and the junction held 7 bases outside the gene matches. These data originate in a study of PD-L1 blockade in urothelial cancer. Study background: Enrolled patients had been treated previously with 0 to 3 chemotherapy regimens. Blood analyses occurred 3 weeks (second dose) and 6 weeks post treatment start.

Sample time point: pretreatment peripheral blood. Patients had urothelial carcinoma that was locally advanced or metastatic. This TCR was sampled from a man between 65 and 80 years old with urothelial cancer. The chain is built from TRBV28 and TRBJ2-7; TRBD2 matches 12 bases. Sequencing used PBMCs, obtained around atezolizumab (anti-PD-L1) treatment. CDR3 region: CASSFYPGTSGYEQYF. In DNA form, the CDR3 reads TGTGCCAGCAGTTTTTACCCCGGGACTAGCGGGTACGAGCAGTACTTC.